These 4 T cell receptor beta chains were all obtained from the same sample, sequenced in a study of T cell responses to AZD1222 COVID-19 vaccine. Generated by immunoSEQ multiplex PCR, the TCRdb table keeps only in-frame clones and is missing some. Here the sample spans 14,000 or so clones, roughly four fifths being singletons. The starting material was peripheral blood, obtained 28 days after the second AZD1222 dose. Receptors originate from an adult who received the AZD1222 COVID-19 vaccine.

The rearrangement links TRBV6-2 or TRBV6-3 to TRBJ1-5; TRBD1 matches at 7 bases. This CDR3 contains 14 residues. Trimming took 6 bases from V and 5 from J; bases not matched to a gene: 7. Germline V lookup: CDR1 MNHEY, CDR2 SVGEGT. The DNA of the CDR3 is TGTGCCAGCAGCCCCGGACAGGAGTATCAGCCCCAGCATTTT. It is translated as CASSPGQEYQPQHF.

J is TRBJ1-2 and V is TRBV5-1; no clear D gene. CDR1 and CDR2 from the germline V gene are SGHRS and YFSETQ. The CDR3 contains 13 residues. With 3 bases removed from V and 6 bases from J, the gap between germline ends came to 12 bases. The chain's CDR3 is CASSSDGGDGYTF. The CDR3 DNA reads as TGCGCCAGCAGCTCAGACGGAGGAGATGGCTACACCTTC. Drawing the rest from reference TRBV5-1 and TRBJ1-2, the complete variable domain is KAGVTQTPRYLIKTRGQQVTLSCSPISGHRSVSWYQQTPGQGLQFLFEYFSETQRNKGNFPGRFSGRQFSNSRSEMNVSTLELGDSALYLCASSSDGGDGYTFGSGTRLTVV.

The chain carries TRBV29-1 and TRBJ2-3; D might be TRBD2 (5 bases). Germline lookup yields CDR1 SQVTM and CDR2 ANQGSEA. Trimming pared 7 bases from V and 0 bases from J, leaving 14 bases between. CDR3 length: 14 residues. In DNA form, the CDR3 reads TGCAGCGGTAAATTGACTACAAGCACAGATACGCAGTATTTT. Its translation: CSGKLTTSTDTQYF.

The chain has TRBV7-8 and TRBJ1-5, with D unresolved. Trimming stripped 3 bases from V and 5 bases from J, with 11 bases between. This CDR3 contains 14 residues. CDR1 SGHVS and CDR2 FQNEAQ come from the germline V gene. CDR3 loop: CASSFGLFDQPQHF. The CDR3 bases are TGTGCCAGCAGCTTTGGCCTTTTCGATCAGCCCCAGCATTTT.